This T cell receptor beta chain was obtained from a study of T cell repertoires in cytomegalovirus infection. Overall study context: Epitope selection comprised recently identified HLA-C-restricted CMV epitopes and well-studied HLA-B-restricted CMV epitopes. TCR beta signatures that were public indicated CMV infection and matching HLA type. Study-level findings and limits: Dominant in the ex vivo response were TCR beta clonotypes restricted by HLA-C and specific for CMV. Pooled public TCR beta family frequency picked out CMV carriers with the relevant HLA.

Each CDR3 protein gets one entry after TCRdb re-called the reads with MiXCR. The repertoire includes 300,000 to 400,000 distinct CDR3 sequences, about 28% of them detected once, and roughly 20% sits in the top ten. This clonotype was detected ten times or more. Its target is unknown. Trimming cost V 0 bases and J 3 bases, with 7 bases left between them. The CDR3 has 14 residues. From germline, CDR1 is SGHVS and CDR2 FQNEAQ. The TCR originated in a human donor in good health (CMV status not recorded). Some clones in this sample may be carry-over from other donors' samples. This sample comprised cultured PBMCs, obtained from culture after CMV antigen stimulation. The gene calls are TRBV7-8 and TRBJ2-3; no clear D gene. The CDR3 DNA sequence: TGTGCCAGCAGCTTAGCTCGGCAGACAGATACGCAGTATTTT. Its translation is CASSLARQTDTQYF. Combining the CDR3 with reference TRBV7-8 and TRBJ2-3 gives the whole variable domain GAGVSQSPRYKVAKRGQDVALRCDPISGHVSLFWYQQALGQGPEFLTYFQNEAQLDKSGLPSDRFFAERPEGSVSTLKIQRTQQEDSAVYLCASSLARQTDTQYFGPGTRLTVL.